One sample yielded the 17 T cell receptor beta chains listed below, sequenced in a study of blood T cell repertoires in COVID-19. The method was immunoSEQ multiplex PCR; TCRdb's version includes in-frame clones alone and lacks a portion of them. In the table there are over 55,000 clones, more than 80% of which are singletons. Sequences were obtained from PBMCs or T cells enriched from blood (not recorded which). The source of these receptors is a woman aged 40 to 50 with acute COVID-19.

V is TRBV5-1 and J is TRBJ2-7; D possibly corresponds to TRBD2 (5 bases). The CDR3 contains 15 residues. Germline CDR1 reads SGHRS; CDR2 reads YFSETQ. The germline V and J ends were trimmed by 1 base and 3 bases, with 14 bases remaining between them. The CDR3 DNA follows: TGCGCCAGCAGCTTGTTTCTAACAGAGGGCTACGAGCAGTACTTC. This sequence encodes CASSLFLTEGYEQYF.

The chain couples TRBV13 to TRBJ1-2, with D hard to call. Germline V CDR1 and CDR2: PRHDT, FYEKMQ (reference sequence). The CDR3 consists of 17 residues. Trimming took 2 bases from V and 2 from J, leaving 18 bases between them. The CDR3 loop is CASSLLGSSYTNYGYTF. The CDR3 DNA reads TGTGCCAGCAGCTTACTCGGGTCTTCCTATACAAACTATGGCTACACCTTC.

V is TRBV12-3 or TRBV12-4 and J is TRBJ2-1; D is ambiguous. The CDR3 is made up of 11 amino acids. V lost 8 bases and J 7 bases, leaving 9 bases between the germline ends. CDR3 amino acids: CASQNVNEQFF. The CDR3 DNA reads TGTGCCAGCCAGAATGTAAATGAGCAGTTCTTC.

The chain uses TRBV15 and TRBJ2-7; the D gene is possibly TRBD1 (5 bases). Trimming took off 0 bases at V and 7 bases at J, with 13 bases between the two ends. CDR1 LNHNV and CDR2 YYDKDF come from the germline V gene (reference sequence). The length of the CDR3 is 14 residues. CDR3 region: CATSREAGLSEQYF. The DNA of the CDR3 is TGTGCCACCAGCAGAGAGGCAGGGCTGTCGGAGCAGTACTTC.

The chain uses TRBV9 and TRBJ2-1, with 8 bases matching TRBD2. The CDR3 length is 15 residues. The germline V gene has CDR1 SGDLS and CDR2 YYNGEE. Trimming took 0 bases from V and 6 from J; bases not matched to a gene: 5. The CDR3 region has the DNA TGTGCCAGCAGCGTAGTGGTAGCGGGGCGCAATGAGCAGTTCTTC. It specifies CASSVVVAGRNEQFF.

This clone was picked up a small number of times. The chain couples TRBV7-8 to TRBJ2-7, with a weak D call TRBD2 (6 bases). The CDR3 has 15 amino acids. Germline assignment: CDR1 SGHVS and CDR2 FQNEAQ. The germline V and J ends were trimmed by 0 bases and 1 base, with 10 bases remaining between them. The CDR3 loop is CASSLAAGTSYEQYF. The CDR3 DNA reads TGTGCCAGCAGCTTAGCCGCAGGGACTTCCTACGAGCAGTACTTC.

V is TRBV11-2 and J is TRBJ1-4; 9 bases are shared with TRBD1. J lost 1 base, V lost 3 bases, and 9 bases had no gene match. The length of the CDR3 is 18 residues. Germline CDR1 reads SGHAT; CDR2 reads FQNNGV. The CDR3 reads CASSFWGQGKRTNEKLFF. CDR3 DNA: TGTGCCAGCAGCTTTTGGGGACAGGGAAAGAGAACTAATGAAAAACTGTTTTTT.

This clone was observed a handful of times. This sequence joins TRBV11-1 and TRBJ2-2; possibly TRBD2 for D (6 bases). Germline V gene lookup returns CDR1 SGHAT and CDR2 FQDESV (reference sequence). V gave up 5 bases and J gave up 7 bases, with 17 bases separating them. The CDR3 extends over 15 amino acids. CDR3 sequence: CASSPRGSFGGELFF. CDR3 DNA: TGTGCCAGCAGCCCACGGGGGAGTTTTGGCGGGGAGCTGTTTTTT.

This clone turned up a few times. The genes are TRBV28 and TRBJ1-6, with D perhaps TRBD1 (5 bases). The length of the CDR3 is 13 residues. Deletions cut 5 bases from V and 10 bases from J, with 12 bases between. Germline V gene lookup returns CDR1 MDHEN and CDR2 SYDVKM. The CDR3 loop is CASSDLGRSPLHF. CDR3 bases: TGTGCCAGCAGTGATTTGGGGCGCTCACCCCTCCACTTT.

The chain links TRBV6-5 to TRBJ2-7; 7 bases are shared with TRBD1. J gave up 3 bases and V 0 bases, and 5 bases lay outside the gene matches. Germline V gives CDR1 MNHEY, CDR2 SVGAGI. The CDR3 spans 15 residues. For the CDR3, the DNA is TGTGCCAGCAGTTACTCGAAGGGGGCCTTCTACGAGCAGTACTTC. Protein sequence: CASSYSKGAFYEQYF.

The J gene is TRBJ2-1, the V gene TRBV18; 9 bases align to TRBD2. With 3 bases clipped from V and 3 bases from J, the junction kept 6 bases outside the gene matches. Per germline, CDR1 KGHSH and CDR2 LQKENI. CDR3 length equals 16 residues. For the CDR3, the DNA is TGTGCCAGCTCACCGCGGACTAGCGATTACTACAATGAGCAGTTCTTC. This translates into CASSPRTSDYYNEQFF. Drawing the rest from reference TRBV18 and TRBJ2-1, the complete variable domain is NAGVMQNPRHLVRRRGQEARLRCSPMKGHSHVYWYRQLPEEGLKFMVYLQKENIIDESGMPKERFSAEFPKEGPSILRIQQVVRGDSAAYFCASSPRTSDYYNEQFFGPGTRLTVL.

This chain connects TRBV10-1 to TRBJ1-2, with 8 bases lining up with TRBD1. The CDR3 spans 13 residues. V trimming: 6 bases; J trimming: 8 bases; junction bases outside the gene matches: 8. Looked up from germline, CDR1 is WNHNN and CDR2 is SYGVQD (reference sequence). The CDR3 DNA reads TGCGCCAGCAGCCCCGACAGGGGATGGGGCTACACCTTC. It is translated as CASSPDRGWGYTF.

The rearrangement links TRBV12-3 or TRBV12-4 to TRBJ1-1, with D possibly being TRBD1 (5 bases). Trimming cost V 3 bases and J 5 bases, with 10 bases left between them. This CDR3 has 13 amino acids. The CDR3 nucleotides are TGTGCCAGCAGTTTCAACGGGGGGACTGAAGCTTTCTTT. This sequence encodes CASSFNGGTEAFF.

The CDR3 bases are TGTGCCAGTAGTATAGGGCGGGGCCAGGGTGGAGATACGCAGTATTTT. Encoded protein: CASSIGRGQGGDTQYF. The chain carries TRBV19 and TRBJ2-3; TRBD2 is a possible D gene (6 bases). The length of the CDR3 is 16 residues. V lost 1 base and J lost 5, with 16 bases in between. In germline, CDR1 is LNHDA, CDR2 SQIVND (reference sequence).

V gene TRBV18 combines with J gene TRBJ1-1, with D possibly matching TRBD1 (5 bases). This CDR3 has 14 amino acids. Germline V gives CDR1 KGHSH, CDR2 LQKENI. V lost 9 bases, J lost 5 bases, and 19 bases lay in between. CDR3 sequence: CASLRDGGWTEAFF. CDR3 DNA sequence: TGTGCCAGTCTACGAGACGGGGGGTGGACTGAAGCTTTCTTT.

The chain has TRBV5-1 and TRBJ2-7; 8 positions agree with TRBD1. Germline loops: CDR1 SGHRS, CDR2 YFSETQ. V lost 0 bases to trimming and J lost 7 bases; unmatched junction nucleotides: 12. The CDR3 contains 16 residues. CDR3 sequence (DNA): TGCGCCAGCAGCTTGGGCGCGGCAGGGGGCCAACAGGAGCAGTACTTC. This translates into CASSLGAAGGQQEQYF. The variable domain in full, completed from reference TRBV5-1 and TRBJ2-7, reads KAGVTQTPRYLIKTRGQQVTLSCSPISGHRSVSWYQQTPGQGLQFLFEYFSETQRNKGNFPGRFSGRQFSNSRSEMNVSTLELGDSALYLCASSLGAAGGQQEQYFGPGTRLTVT.

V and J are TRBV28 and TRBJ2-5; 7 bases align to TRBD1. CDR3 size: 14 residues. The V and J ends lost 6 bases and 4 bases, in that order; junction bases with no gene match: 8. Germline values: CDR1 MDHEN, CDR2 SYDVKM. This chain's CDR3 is CASRRDRLGETQYF. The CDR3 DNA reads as TGTGCCAGCAGACGGGACAGACTGGGAGAGACCCAGTACTTC.